This is a list of T cell receptor beta chains from one sample in a study of blood T cell repertoires in COVID-19. Some clones are missing from TCRdb's copy, which holds only in-frame ones; the method was immunoSEQ multiplex PCR. The sample contains under 250,000 clones, over 80% of which appear only once. The sequenced sample consisted of peripheral blood. The receptors derive from a man in his forties or fifties with acute or convalescent COVID-19. Each CDR3 is given with its conserved first and last residue. The D gene is left open where the match is weak. Clone size is not always given. Where it is, it says once, few, many or a class for expanded clones.

TRBV30,.,.,TRBJ2-1,TGTGCCTGGAGCATTGGCGGGTCCTACAATGAGCAGTTCTTC,CAWSIGGSYNEQFF
TRBV20-1,.,once,TRBJ2-1,TGCAGTGCTAGTAAGGCGACTGTGCAGTTCTTC,CSASKATVQFF
TRBV18,TRBD2,few,TRBJ2-1,TGTGCCAGCTCACCGGGCGGGAGCTCCTACAATGAGCAGTTCTTC,CASSPGGSSYNEQFF
TRBV27,TRBD2,once,TRBJ2-4,TGTGCCAGCAGCCCAGGACTAGCGGTTAAAAACATTCAGTACTTC,CASSPGLAVKNIQYF
TRBV6-4,TRBD2,.,TRBJ2-7,TGTGCCAGCAGTCCAACTAGCGGGAGATATTACGAGCAGTACTTC,CASSPTSGRYYEQYF
TRBV12-3/TRBV12-4,.,once,TRBJ2-7,TGTGCCAGCACCCCCTCCCCCTATGGCGAGCAGTACTTC,CASTPSPYGEQYF
TRBV28,.,.,TRBJ2-1,TGTGCCAGCAGTTTACCCCTCTCCCGACAATCCTACAATGAGCAGTTCTTC,CASSLPLSRQSYNEQFF
TRBV5-6,TRBD1,.,TRBJ1-2,TGTGCCAGCAGCTTTCAGGGGGCTAATGGCTACACCTTC,CASSFQGANGYTF
TRBV7-9,.,once,TRBJ1-1,TGTGCCAGCAGCCCAGGGGAGAACACTGAAGCTTTCTTT,CASSPGENTEAFF
TRBV5-4,TRBD2,.,TRBJ2-1,TGTGCCAGCAGCTTGGGACTAGCGGGTGGGGAGCAGTTCTTC,CASSLGLAGGEQFF
TRBV10-1,.,.,TRBJ1-1,TGCGCCAGCAGTGAGGGGGGGAGGACTGAAGCTTTCTTT,CASSEGGRTEAFF
TRBV11-2,TRBD1,few,TRBJ2-1,TGTGCCAGCAGCTTAGTTAGGGGACAGGGGTCTAATGAGCAGTTCTTC,CASSLVRGQGSNEQFF
TRBV28,TRBD1,.,TRBJ1-1,TGTGCCAGCAGTTACACAGGGGCGAACACTGAAGCTTTCTTT,CASSYTGANTEAFF
TRBV2,TRBD2,.,TRBJ2-3,TGTGCCAGCCAGAGCGGGAGGGCCGGCACAGATACGCAGTATTTT,CASQSGRAGTDTQYF
TRBV5-4,.,.,TRBJ2-1,TGTGCCAGCAGTCTCTTCCCTGTCAATGAGCAGTTCTTC,CASSLFPVNEQFF
TRBV30,TRBD2,.,TRBJ2-3,TGTGCCTGGGCTGCGGGGAGGGTGCCAGATACGCAGTATTTT,CAWAAGRVPDTQYF
TRBV7-2,TRBD2,.,TRBJ2-5,TGTGCCAGCAGCTTAGGGCCTAGCGGGAGAGGGGAGACCCAGTACTTC,CASSLGPSGRGETQYF
TRBV4-1,.,.,TRBJ2-1,TGCGCCAGCAGCCTTTCCCTCCGGCAGTTCTTC,CASSLSLRQFF
TRBV15,.,once,TRBJ2-5,TGTGCCACCAGCGATATTAGGGGGATGGCCCAGTACTTC,CATSDIRGMAQYF
TRBV5-1,TRBD1,.,TRBJ1-1,TGCGCCAGCAGAGACGGGACAGGGGGGAAGAACACTGAAGCTTTCTTT,CASRDGTGGKNTEAFF
TRBV5-5,.,.,TRBJ1-4,TGTGCCAGCAGCCGAACGCTAGGTGATAATGAAAAACTGTTTTTT,CASSRTLGDNEKLFF
TRBV11-2,TRBD2,.,TRBJ2-2,TGTGCCAGCAGCCGCGGGGGAAACACCGGGGAGCTGTTTTTT,CASSRGGNTGELFF
TRBV14,.,.,TRBJ1-2,TGTGCCAGCAGCCAAGATTATATCCAGGAAGGTGGCTACACCTTC,CASSQDYIQEGGYTF
TRBV19,.,.,TRBJ2-1,TGTGCCAGTAGTATCGGGACTCGCTGGGCGAGGAATGAGCAGTTCTTC,CASSIGTRWARNEQFF
TRBV11-3,.,.,TRBJ2-1,TGTGCCAGCAGCTTAGGCGCGGATCCGGGAAGCTCCTACAATGAGCAGTTCTTC,CASSLGADPGSSYNEQFF
TRBV5-1,TRBD1,.,TRBJ2-7,TGCGCCAGCAGCATCGGGACAGGGGCCTACGAGCAGTACTTC,CASSIGTGAYEQYF
TRBV3-1/TRBV3-2,.,.,TRBJ1-5,TGTGCCAGCAGCTGGAAAGGGGGTGGACAGCCCCAGCATTTT,CASSWKGGGQPQHF
TRBV5-1,TRBD1,.,TRBJ1-4,TGCGCCAGCAGCTTGTCACAGGGGGATGAAAAACTGTTTTTT,CASSLSQGDEKLFF
TRBV29-1,TRBD2,.,TRBJ2-7,TGCAGCGTTGGAGCGGGAGCCGAGCAGTACTTC,CSVGAGAEQYF
TRBV6-5,.,.,TRBJ1-4,TGTGCCAGCAGACACCCTAATGAAAAACTGTTTTTT,CASRHPNEKLFF
TRBV10-3,TRBD2,.,TRBJ2-3,TGTGCCATCAGCGGACTAGCGGATACCAGCACAGATACGCAGTATTTT,CAISGLADTSTDTQYF
TRBV27,TRBD1,.,TRBJ2-7,TGTGCCAGCAAAACAGGGGCCATCGAGCAGTACTTC,CASKTGAIEQYF
TRBV3-1/TRBV3-2,.,once,TRBJ1-1,TGTGCCAGCAGCCATGGCAGGGGAACTGAAGCTTTCTTT,CASSHGRGTEAFF
TRBV27,TRBD2,.,TRBJ2-1,TGTGCCAGCATTTCATTGAGGAGCGGGAGTGATGAGCAGTTCTTC,CASISLRSGSDEQFF
TRBV19,TRBD1,few,TRBJ1-5,TGTGCCAGTAGAAGACAGGGAGTGGAGCAGCCCCAGCATTTT,CASRRQGVEQPQHF
TRBV5-1,TRBD2,.,TRBJ2-2,TGCGCCAGCAGCACAACTAGCGGGACGGTCGGGGAGCTGTTTTTT,CASSTTSGTVGELFF
TRBV24-1,.,.,TRBJ1-2,TGTGCCACCAGTGACCGGAGCGTGGGGGAGGCAGGGTCGGATTTGGGCTACACCTTC,CATSDRSVGEAGSDLGYTF
TRBV28,.,.,TRBJ1-2,TGTGCCAGCAGTCCATCGGTCCTAAACTATGGCTACACCTTC,CASSPSVLNYGYTF
TRBV25-1,.,.,TRBJ2-7,TGTGCCAGCAGTGAATTAGGAGGGAGGATCCACGAGCAGTACTTC,CASSELGGRIHEQYF
TRBV7-2,.,.,TRBJ2-5,TGTGCCAGCAGCCCCGGTCCGGGAGCGGAGACCCAGTACTTC,CASSPGPGAETQYF
TRBV18,.,.,TRBJ2-7,TGTGCCAGCTCACCACCTAATCCCCCACGAGGGGAGCAGTACTTC,CASSPPNPPRGEQYF
TRBV5-1,.,.,TRBJ1-1,TGCGCCAGCAGCGGGGGCCCTCTAAACTCTGAAGCTTTCTTT,CASSGGPLNSEAFF